The rows below give T cell receptor beta chains drawn from one sample of a study of control samples from healthy donors and cancer patients. Only in-frame clones appear in the TCRdb table, and some are missing; sequencing was by immunoSEQ multiplex PCR. The sample records about 130,000 clones, roughly 91% being singletons. The specimen was PBMCs. These receptors all come from a middle-aged man with head and neck cancer. Each CDR3 is given with its conserved first and last residue. Each record gives: clone size, J gene, D gene, V gene, CDR3 protein, CDR3 DNA. D genes are given only for firm matches. A row's size may be missing; if present it is once, few, many or a size class.

NA | TRBJ1-1 | NA | TRBV28 | CASSSHLKHGITEAFF | TGTGCCAGCAGTTCCCACCTCAAACACGGGATTACTGAAGCTTTCTTT
NA | TRBJ2-1 | TRBD1 | TRBV27 | CASRPGQGGNEQFF | TGTGCCAGCAGACCAGGACAGGGAGGCAATGAGCAGTTCTTC
NA | TRBJ1-1 | NA | TRBV12-3/TRBV12-4 | CASSFRENTEAFF | TGTGCCAGCAGTTTTCGGGAGAACACTGAAGCTTTCTTT
NA | TRBJ2-1 | TRBD2 | TRBV18 | CASSPPTSGGPQQFF | TGTGCCAGCTCACCACCGACTAGCGGGGGGCCCCAGCAGTTCTTC
NA | TRBJ2-7 | TRBD1 | TRBV13 | CASSSPTGSYEQYF | TGTGCCAGCAGCTCACCGACAGGGAGCTACGAGCAGTACTTC
NA | TRBJ2-3 | TRBD2 | TRBV6-6 | CASSPGLEGTQYF | TGTGCCAGCAGTCCCGGACTAGAGGGTACGCAGTATTTT
NA | TRBJ2-5 | TRBD2 | TRBV9 | CASSVGTTQETQYF | TGTGCCAGCAGCGTCGGGACTACCCAAGAGACCCAGTACTTC
NA | TRBJ2-3 | NA | TRBV3-1/TRBV3-2 | CASSPRRGTDTQYF | TGTGCCAGCAGCCCCCGGAGGGGGACAGATACGCAGTATTTT
NA | TRBJ2-1 | NA | TRBV5-1 | CASSLSHTLTYNEQFF | TGCGCCAGCAGCTTGTCCCATACCCTTACCTACAATGAGCAGTTCTTC
NA | TRBJ2-3 | TRBD1 | TRBV7-2 | CASSPRQGTDTQYF | TGTGCCAGCAGCCCGCGACAGGGTACAGATACGCAGTATTTT
NA | TRBJ1-1 | TRBD1 | TRBV5-1 | CASSERQGGGNTEAFF | TGCGCCAGCAGCGAGCGACAGGGAGGAGGGAACACTGAAGCTTTCTTT
NA | TRBJ2-3 | NA | TRBV11-2 | CASSSRVASTDTQYF | TGTGCCAGCAGCTCTAGAGTAGCTAGCACAGATACGCAGTATTTT
once | TRBJ2-3 | NA | TRBV9 | CASSADSTDTQYF | TGTGCCAGCAGCGCGGATAGCACAGATACGCAGTATTTT
NA | TRBJ2-3 | NA | TRBV5-1 | CASSLGGVLNTDTQYF | TGCGCCAGCAGCTTGGGCGGGGTTTTGAACACAGATACGCAGTATTTT
NA | TRBJ2-5 | TRBD2 | TRBV5-1 | CASSLGTSRETQYF | TGCGCCAGCAGCTTAGGGACTAGCAGAGAGACCCAGTACTTC
NA | TRBJ1-1 | TRBD1 | TRBV29-1 | CSVRTGANTEAFF | TGCAGCGTCCGGACAGGGGCGAACACTGAAGCTTTCTTT
NA | TRBJ1-5 | NA | TRBV6-6 | CASSGGSNQPQHF | TGTGCCAGCAGTGGGGGTAGCAATCAGCCCCAGCATTTT
NA | TRBJ1-2 | TRBD1 | TRBV5-1 | CASSPFGQGGGGYTF | TGCGCCAGCAGCCCCTTCGGACAGGGAGGCGGAGGCTACACCTTC
NA | TRBJ1-1 | TRBD1 | TRBV7-2 | CASTDRVNTEAFF | TGTGCCAGCACGGACAGGGTGAACACTGAAGCTTTCTTT
NA | TRBJ2-1 | NA | TRBV4-2 | CASSQAGHNEQFF | TGTGCCAGCAGCCAAGCCGGACACAATGAGCAGTTCTTC
once | TRBJ2-5 | NA | TRBV5-1 | CASSSGVQETQYF | TGCGCCAGCAGCTCCGGGGTCCAAGAGACCCAGTACTTC
NA | TRBJ1-4 | TRBD1 | TRBV28 | CASSSPILGTGRNEKLFF | TGTGCCAGCAGTTCCCCGATTCTGGGGACAGGGCGGAATGAAAAACTGTTTTTT
NA | TRBJ1-1 | NA | TRBV15 | CATSRDGMNTEAFF | TGTGCCACCAGCAGGGACGGGATGAACACTGAAGCTTTCTTT
many | TRBJ1-2 | TRBD1 | TRBV7-8 | CASSLKGYTGDSGYTF | TGTGCCAGCAGCTTAAAGGGGTACACAGGGGATTCTGGCTACACCTTC
once | TRBJ1-1 | NA | TRBV28 | CASSLGGAKVNTEAFF | TGTGCCAGCAGTTTGGGGGGCGCGAAGGTGAACACTGAAGCTTTCTTT
NA | TRBJ1-3 | NA | TRBV30 | CAWTRTSLSGNTIYF | TGTGCCTGGACGCGGACAAGCCTCTCTGGAAACACCATATATTTT
once | TRBJ2-7 | TRBD1 | TRBV2 | CASSWQGAYEQYF | TGTGCCAGCAGTTGGCAGGGGGCCTACGAGCAGTACTTC
NA | TRBJ1-2 | NA | TRBV11-2 | CASSFQPGAGGYTF | TGTGCCAGCAGCTTCCAGCCGGGGGCTGGGGGCTACACCTTC
NA | TRBJ2-6 | NA | TRBV5-1 | CASKLQPSSGANVLTF | TGCGCCAGTAAATTACAGCCGAGCTCTGGGGCCAACGTCCTGACTTTC
NA | TRBJ1-1 | NA | TRBV2 | CASSSPPGLGAFF | TGTGCCAGCAGTTCACCTCCGGGACTTGGGGCTTTCTTT
NA | TRBJ2-2 | NA | TRBV10-2 | CASSEVGRHTGELFF | TGCGCCAGCAGTGAGGTCGGCAGACACACCGGGGAGCTGTTTTTT
NA | TRBJ2-7 | TRBD1 | TRBV27 | CASSSLSFRWGQGRRQYF | TGTGCCAGCAGTTCACTCTCATTTCGGTGGGGACAGGGTCGACGACAGTACTTC
NA | TRBJ1-3 | NA | TRBV6-2/TRBV6-3 | CASSYPHSGNTIYF | TGTGCCAGCAGTTACCCGCACTCTGGAAACACCATATATTTT
NA | TRBJ2-3 | NA | TRBV4-1 | CASSHGVSTDTQYF | TGCGCCAGCAGCCATGGGGTAAGCACAGATACGCAGTATTTT
NA | TRBJ2-1 | NA | TRBV6-6 | CASTQYNEQFF | TGTGCCAGCACACAGTACAATGAGCAGTTCTTC
NA | TRBJ1-4 | NA | TRBV4-3 | CASSQEEGRWTLNEKLFF | TGCGCCAGCAGCCAAGAGGAAGGGAGATGGACCCTTAATGAAAAACTGTTTTTT
NA | TRBJ1-1 | TRBD1 | TRBV19 | CASSRRDRDSNTEAFF | TGTGCCAGTAGTAGACGGGACAGGGACAGCAACACTGAAGCTTTCTTT
NA | TRBJ2-7 | NA | TRBV5-4 | CASSIHGSGEGKSYEQYF | TGTGCCAGCAGCATCCATGGTTCAGGGGAGGGGAAGTCCTACGAGCAGTACTTC
NA | TRBJ2-4 | TRBD1 | TRBV6-2/TRBV6-3 | CASSYGLLRDRGNIQYF | TGTGCCAGCAGTTATGGTCTCCTCCGGGACAGGGGAAACATTCAGTACTTC
NA | TRBJ2-7 | NA | TRBV18 | CASSVNYEQYF | TGTGCCAGCTCAGTTAACTACGAGCAGTACTTC
NA | TRBJ1-4 | NA | TRBV6-2/TRBV6-3 | CASSNRPLPTNEKLFF | TGTGCCAGCAGTAACCGGCCGCTTCCAACTAATGAAAAACTGTTTTTT
few | TRBJ2-5 | TRBD1 | TRBV5-1 | CASSLVGTGRETQYF | TGCGCCAGCAGCTTGGTAGGGACAGGGAGAGAGACCCAGTACTTC
NA | TRBJ2-2 | NA | TRBV30 | CAWSVQDTGELFF | TGTGCCTGGAGTGTACAGGACACCGGGGAGCTGTTTTTT
NA | TRBJ1-4 | NA | TRBV5-1 | CASSLGPTNEKLFF | TGCGCCAGCAGCTTGGGGCCAACTAATGAAAAACTGTTTTTT
NA | TRBJ2-2 | TRBD2 | TRBV5-4 | CASSLVPWGGNTGELFF | TGTGCCAGCAGCTTGGTACCTTGGGGGGGGAACACCGGGGAGCTGTTTTTT
NA | TRBJ2-3 | NA | TRBV4-3 | CASSQDFGRSADTQYF | TGCGCCAGCAGCCAAGATTTTGGGAGGTCCGCAGATACGCAGTATTTT
NA | TRBJ1-1 | TRBD1 | TRBV5-6 | CASSPLAGGMNTEAFF | TGTGCCAGCAGCCCCCTCGCAGGGGGGATGAACACTGAAGCTTTCTTT
NA | TRBJ1-2 | TRBD1 | TRBV6-5 | CASSNQGQVAEGYTF | TGTGCCAGCAGTAACCAGGGACAGGTGGCGGAGGGCTACACCTTC
NA | TRBJ1-2 | NA | TRBV9 | CASSVAPVGVSANYGYTF | TGTGCCAGCAGCGTTGCCCCGGTCGGGGTAAGCGCTAACTATGGCTACACCTTC
NA | TRBJ1-2 | TRBD1 | TRBV19 | CASIRTGLGSGGYTF | TGTGCCAGTATCCGGACAGGGTTGGGTTCTGGTGGCTACACCTTC
NA | TRBJ1-6 | NA | TRBV13 | CASSLRGTGSPLHF | TGTGCCAGCAGCTTACGGGGGACTGGGTCACCCCTCCACTTT
NA | TRBJ2-2 | NA | TRBV6-6 | CASSRSSGLRWNTGELFF | TGTGCCAGCAGTCGATCATCCGGCCTGCGGTGGAACACCGGGGAGCTGTTTTTT
once | TRBJ1-1 | NA | TRBV3-1/TRBV3-2 | CASSQETPRSYMNTEAFF | TGTGCCAGCAGCCAAGAAACCCCCCGGTCCTATATGAACACTGAAGCTTTCTTT
NA | TRBJ1-5 | NA | TRBV7-8 | CASSLEQGARQPQHF | TGTGCCAGCAGCTTAGAACAGGGTGCACGGCAGCCCCAGCATTTT
NA | TRBJ2-7 | NA | TRBV30 | CAWRTIYEQYF | TGTGCCTGGAGGACTATCTACGAGCAGTACTTC